This entry features one T cell receptor (beta chain) sequence. The sample is drawn from a study of blood T cells in healthy people across ages. A second PCR of about 6 to 12 cycles used a sample-barcoded 5' primer and a J-beta primer mix. One entry per CDR3 protein results from TCRdb running MiXCR on the 5' RACE reads. The table lists approximately 780,000 distinct CDR3 sequences, under 30% of them singletons, with about 3% in the top ten. Looked up from germline, CDR1 is SGHTA and CDR2 is FQGTGA. The CDR3 sequence is 20 residues long. The ends were cut back, 5 bases at V and 1 base at J, with 30 bases in the middle. The same specimen was also included in a second study, on T cells of mothers and their children.

The receptor was derived from a boy younger than 18 in good health. This chain connects TRBV7-3 to TRBJ2-7; D gene ambiguous. The sample was blood. This CDR3 is CASSPGRRLDTDEASYEQYF. CDR3 nucleotide sequence: TGTGCCAGCAGCCCCGGTCGGCGCCTCGATACAGACGAGGCGTCCTACGAGCAGTACTTC.